The source of this T cell receptor beta chain is a study of coeliac disease. General study findings and limits: Cross-contamination between intraepithelial and lamina propria cells was possible. Few TRB amino acid sequences were shared between samples; most were unique.

This CDR3 spans 15 amino acids. J gave up 3 bases and V 0 bases, and 5 bases lay outside the gene matches. Germline V gene sequence: CDR1 SGDLS, CDR2 YYNGEE. Generated by immunoSEQ multiplex PCR, the TCRdb table keeps only in-frame clones and is missing some. The top ten clones hold around 20% of a sample with some 8,900 clones, roughly two thirds of them seen once. As for this clone: Its antigen is as yet unknown.

Each fraction contributed one roughly 460,000-cell aliquot for sequencing. The rearrangement joins TRBV9 to TRBJ1-1; 7 bases are a match to TRBD1. The TCR originated in a woman aged 60-70 years with celiac disease. Sequencing input: lamina propria lymphocytes from the gut. The CDR3: CASSVVSGGYTEAFF. The CDR3, as DNA: TGTGCCAGCAGCGTAGTTTCAGGGGGGTACACTGAAGCTTTCTTT. Supplemented by reference TRBV9 and TRBJ1-1, the full variable domain reads DSGVTQTPKHLITATGQRVTLRCSPRSGDLSVYWYQQSLDQGLQFLIQYYNGEERAKGNILERFSAQQFPDLHSELNLSSLELGDSALYFCASSVVSGGYTEAFFGQGTRLTVV.